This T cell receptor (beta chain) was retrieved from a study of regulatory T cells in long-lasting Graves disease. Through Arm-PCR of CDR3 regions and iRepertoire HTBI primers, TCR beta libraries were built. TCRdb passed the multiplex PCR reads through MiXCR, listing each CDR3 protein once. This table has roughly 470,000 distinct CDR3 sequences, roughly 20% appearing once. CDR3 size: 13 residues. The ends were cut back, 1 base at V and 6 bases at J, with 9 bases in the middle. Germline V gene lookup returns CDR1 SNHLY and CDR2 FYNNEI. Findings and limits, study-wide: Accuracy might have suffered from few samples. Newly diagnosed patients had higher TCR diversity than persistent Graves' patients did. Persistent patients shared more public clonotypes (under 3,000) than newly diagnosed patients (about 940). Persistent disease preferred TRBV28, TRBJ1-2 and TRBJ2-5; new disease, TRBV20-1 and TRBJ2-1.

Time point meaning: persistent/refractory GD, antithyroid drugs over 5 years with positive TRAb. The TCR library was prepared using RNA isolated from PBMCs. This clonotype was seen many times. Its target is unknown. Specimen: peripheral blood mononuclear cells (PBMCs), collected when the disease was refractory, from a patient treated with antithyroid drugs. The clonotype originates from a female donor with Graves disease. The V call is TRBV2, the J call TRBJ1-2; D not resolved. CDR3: CASSEVAGNGYTF. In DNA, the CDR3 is TGTGCCAGCAGTGAAGTAGCGGGCAATGGCTACACCTTC.